Included here is one TCR beta chain sequence, with context. This clone's antigen is unknown. No much larger clone exists at a distance of one base, and base qualities are not known. At one collaborating source in Seattle, patients were enrolled during active infection and were followed longitudinally through the course of disease. The collaborating institutions used their own protocols to collect whole blood in K2EDTA tubes. For TCRbeta analysis, collaborators shipped samples in one of three forms: frozen whole blood, isolated PBMCs, or DNA extracted from either of those sample types. The CDR3 covers 15 residues, taking in both the cysteine and the phenylalanine. CDR3 DNA is the only sequence kept; it has 45 bases, read in frame from the first base. The germline V gene specifies MNHEY as CDR1 and SVGAGI as CDR2. Clipping removes 8 bases from V and 0 bases from J, with 4 as the unmatched junction base count.

TCRbeta CDR3 regions were amplified from genomic DNA using the immunoSEQ Assay, a bias-controlled multiplex PCR. For the original study's pipeline: Within the assay, amplification of reference gene primers was used to estimate how many nucleated cells each sample contained. Sequence reads were collapsed and filtered to measure the absolute abundance of every unique TCRbeta CDR3 rearrangement. For each sample, productive Simpson clonality was calculated as the square root of Simpson's diversity index over productive rearrangements. TCRdb stores this immuneACCESS table with in-frame sequences only. Part of the clones is absent; in the studies checked, under half of the shortfall reflects unresolved V genes, and no reason is known for the rest. That table gives V, J and clone size, and the DNA gave D and trimming. Recorded for this sample are 150,000 to 170,000 clones; about 88% of them occurred a single time. The top ten constitute around 8% of the sample.

This specimen comes from a study of blood T cell repertoires in COVID-19 (dated by TCRdb to the early 2020s). For context, the study as a whole: Samples covering the acute and convalescent phases of COVID-19 were provided by collaborators in the United States, Italy and Spain. The dataset comprised deeply sampled blood TCRbeta repertoires from subjects exposed to, actively infected with, or recovered from COVID-19. The samples were drawn from the first 160 participants of the ongoing ImmuneRACE study and from under 1,500 subjects provided by 6 global collaborators. The repertoires were released in a freely available public database intended as a resource for research on the immune response to SARS-CoV-2. The material from the prospective study consisted of cDNA or gDNA derived from T cells, B-cell-depleted T cells, or PBMCs. Where HLA class I and class II types were available, the types were taken from metadata supplied by the sample provider, not from assay-based typing. A de-identified subject ID, COVID-19 status, age in years and sex were almost always included in the sample metadata.

Overall study results and their limits: Clinical and demographic metadata were provided uncurated, with the amount varying by source and participant.

The material sequenced was peripheral blood. This clonotype originated in a woman aged 55 to 70 with COVID-19, enrolled during active disease. The chain is made from TRBV6-5 and TRBJ2-1, and 10 junctional nucleotides match TRBD2. The DNA sequence follows: TGTGCCAGCCAATTAGCGGGGGGCTCCTACAATGAGCAGTTCTTC. Translated, it reads CASQLAGGSYNEQFF.